The clone carrying this T cell receptor (beta chain) was seen at least ten times. Its antigen is undetermined. The data originate from a study of T cells in Graves' hyperthyroidism and ophthalmopathy. Notes on the study in general: Ophthalmopathy was identified by the model a median around 5.9 months ahead of onset. Among thyroid clonotypes expanded above 0.001, most also appeared in blood.

Newly diagnosed hyperthyroidism patients aged 18 to 65 years had disease lasting under 2 months. An approximately 10 ml volume of fresh peripheral blood provided the PBMCs. Template material for amplifying TCR beta CDR3 regions consisted of RNA transcripts. Initially, a first-round RT-PCR of the TCR CDR3 employed the HTBI primer set. TCRdb called the multiplex PCR reads again in MiXCR, with one record for every CDR3 protein. The sample carries under 250,000 distinct CDR3 sequences, over 15% recorded once. Input material: blood. The sequence was collected from a man aged 45-60 years with Graves' hyperthyroidism.

The CDR3 region is CASRRQGATDTQYF. The DNA for the CDR3 is TGTGCCAGCAGAAGGCAGGGTGCGACAGATACGCAGTATTTT. The chain has TRBV6-1 and TRBJ2-3; maybe TRBD1 (5 bases). The CDR3 has 14 residues. Trimming took 6 bases from V and 3 from J, leaving 13 bases between them. Looked up from germline, CDR1 is MNHNS and CDR2 is SASEGT.